This TCR beta chain was captured in a study of blood T cell repertoires in COVID-19. About the research overall: COVID-19 samples collected from the United States, Italy and Spain covered acute and convalescent phases. Sources were T cells, B-cell-depleted T cells, or PBMCs; the material itself was cDNA or gDNA.

Assay used: immunoSEQ multiplex PCR; TCRdb lists only in-frame clones, some missing. The sample includes about 130,000 clones, less than 90% of them seen just once. Material for sequencing was peripheral blood. This receptor was identified in a woman aged 30 to 39 who had recovered from COVID-19.

The CDR3 DNA reads as TGTGCCAGTACTCTGGTCGGTAACACTGAAGCTTTCTTT. It encodes CASTLVGNTEAFF. The chain joins TRBV19 to TRBJ1-1; D remains ambiguous. V was shortened by 7 bases and J by 2 bases, with 11 bases between the two germline ends. Germline CDR1 reads LNHDA; CDR2 reads SQIVND (reference sequence). The CDR3 extends over 13 amino acids. The full variable domain, its missing parts supplied by reference TRBV19 and TRBJ1-1, is DGGITQSPKYLFRKEGQNVTLSCEQNLNHDAMYWYRQDPGQGLRLIYYSQIVNDFQKGDIAEGYSVSREKKESFPLTVTSAQKNPTAFYLCASTLVGNTEAFFGQGTRLTVV.